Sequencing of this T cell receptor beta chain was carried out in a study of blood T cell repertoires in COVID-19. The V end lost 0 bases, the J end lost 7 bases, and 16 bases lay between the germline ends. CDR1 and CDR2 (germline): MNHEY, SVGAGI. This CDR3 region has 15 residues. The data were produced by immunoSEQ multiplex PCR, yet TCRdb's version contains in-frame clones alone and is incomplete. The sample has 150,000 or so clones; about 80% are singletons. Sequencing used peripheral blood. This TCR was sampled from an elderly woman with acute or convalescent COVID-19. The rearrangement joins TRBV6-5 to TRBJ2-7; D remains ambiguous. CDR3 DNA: TGTGCCAGCAGTTACTCGAGGAATCTGGGTAAGGAGCAGTACTTC. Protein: CASSYSRNLGKEQYF.